The 9 T cell receptor beta chains in this list originate from one sample, sequenced in a study of T cell repertoires in cytomegalovirus infection. For these receptors, no antigen is known. TCRdb analysed the reads with MiXCR anew, one entry per CDR3 protein. The sample has nearly 700,000 distinct CDR3 sequences, roughly 36% seen once. Source: cultured PBMCs, taken from culture after CMV antigen stimulation. The receptors originated from a human donor in good health (CMV status not recorded). Some clones in this sample may be carry-over from other donors' samples.

This sequence joins TRBV9 and TRBJ1-2; D is possibly TRBD1 (5 bases). Germline CDR1 SGDLS, CDR2 YYNGEE. The V and J ends lost 4 bases and 10 bases respectively, with 17 bases between them. The CDR3 is 13 amino acids. The chain's CDR3 is CASSSGTLTDYTF. The CDR3 bases are TGTGCCAGCAGCTCCGGGACGCTAACGGACTACACCTTC. The variable domain in full, with the rest retrieved from reference TRBV9 and TRBJ1-2, is DSGVTQTPKHLITATGQRVTLRCSPRSGDLSVYWYQQSLDQGLQFLIQYYNGEERAKGNILERFSAQQFPDLHSELNLSSLELGDSALYFCASSSGTLTDYTFGSGTRLTVV.

V usage is TRBV20-1 and J usage is TRBJ1-4; D not resolved. Per the germline V gene, CDR1 is DFQATT and CDR2 is SNEGSKA (reference sequence). The CDR3 has 14 amino acids. Trimming shortened V by 1 base and J by 2 bases, and 8 bases separated the two germline ends. The CDR3 sequence is CSARVAATNEKLFF. DNA for the CDR3: TGCAGTGCTAGAGTAGCGGCGACTAATGAAAAACTGTTTTTT.

The CDR3 spells CASRNGADQPQHF. CDR3 DNA sequence: TGTGCCAGCAGGAACGGGGCCGATCAGCCCCAGCATTTT. V gene TRBV28 combines with J gene TRBJ1-5, with a tentative D call TRBD1 (5 bases). The CDR3 totals 13 residues. The V end lost 6 bases, the J end lost 5 bases, and 11 bases lay between the germline ends. Per germline, CDR1 MDHEN and CDR2 SYDVKM.

The chain links TRBV25-1 to TRBJ2-2; 12 bases fit TRBD2. Germline-derived CDR1 and CDR2 are MGHDK and SYGVNS. The length of the CDR3 is 18 residues. The V and J ends lost 1 base and 2 bases, in that order; junction bases with no gene match: 5. The CDR3 DNA sequence: TGTGCCAGCAGTGAATGGCTAGCGGGAGGGCCAAACACCGGGGAGCTGTTTTTT. Translated, it gives CASSEWLAGGPNTGELFF.

This clonotype was recorded only once. The chain combines TRBV2 with TRBJ1-2; D uncertain. Germline values: CDR1 SNHLY, CDR2 FYNNEI. This CDR3 is 15 amino acids long. Trimming shortened V by 0 bases and J by 2 bases, and 10 bases separated the two germline ends. CDR3 sequence reads: CASSEAKYRNYGYTF. The CDR3 DNA reads TGTGCCAGCAGTGAAGCGAAATACCGAAACTATGGCTACACCTTC.

This clonotype was seen only a few times. V gene TRBV6-1 combines with J gene TRBJ1-4; TRBD1 might be the D (5 bases). Trimming left V 0 bases short and J 7 bases short, with 18 bases between. The CDR3 has 17 amino acids. Germline V gives CDR1 MNHNS, CDR2 SASEGT. Here the CDR3 DNA reads TGTGCCAGCAGTGAAGCGTGGGGCTCCGGAGGTAGTGAAAAACTGTTTTTT. Encoded protein: CASSEAWGSGGSEKLFF.

There are many counts of this clonotype. The chain carries TRBV12-3 or TRBV12-4 and TRBJ1-1, with D perhaps matching TRBD1 (6 bases). The V end lost 2 bases, the J end lost 5 bases, and 12 bases lay between the germline ends. The CDR3 runs to 14 residues. CDR3 protein: CASSLRQGRTEAFF. In DNA form, the CDR3 reads TGTGCCAGCAGTTTACGCCAGGGGAGGACTGAAGCTTTCTTT.

This chain uses TRBV27 with TRBJ2-7; tentatively, D is TRBD1 (6 bases). Germline V gene lookup returns CDR1 MNHEY and CDR2 SMNVEV (reference sequence). Trimming pared 0 bases from V and 1 base from J, leaving 13 bases between. This CDR3 region has 16 residues. The CDR3: CASSLSSQGLSYEQYF. The CDR3 region has the DNA TGTGCCAGCAGTTTATCGAGCCAGGGGTTATCCTACGAGCAGTACTTC.

This clonotype occurred once. The final CDR3 position lacks the conserved phenylalanine or tryptophan, pointing to a likely read error. The rearrangement joins TRBV12-3 or TRBV12-4 to TRBJ2-5; TRBD1 is a possible D gene (5 bases). V gave up 3 bases and J gave up 1 base, with 6 bases separating them. The CDR3 is 13 amino acids. This chain's CDR3 is CASSFGAQETQYY. The CDR3 bases are TGTGCCAGCAGTTTTGGGGCCCAAGAGACCCAGTACTAC.